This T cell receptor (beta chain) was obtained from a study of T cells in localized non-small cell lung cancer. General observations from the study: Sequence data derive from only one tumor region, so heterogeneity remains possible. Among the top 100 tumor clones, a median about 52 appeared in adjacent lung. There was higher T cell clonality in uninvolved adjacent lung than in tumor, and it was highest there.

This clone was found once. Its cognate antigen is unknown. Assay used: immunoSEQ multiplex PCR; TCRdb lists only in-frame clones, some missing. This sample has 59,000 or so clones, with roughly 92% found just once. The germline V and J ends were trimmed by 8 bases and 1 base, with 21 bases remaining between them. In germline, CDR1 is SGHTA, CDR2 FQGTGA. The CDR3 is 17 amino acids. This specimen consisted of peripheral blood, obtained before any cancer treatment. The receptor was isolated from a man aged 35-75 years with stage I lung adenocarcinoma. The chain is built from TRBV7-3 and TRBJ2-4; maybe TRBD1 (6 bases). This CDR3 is CASFIRQADCAKNIQYF. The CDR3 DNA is TGTGCCAGCTTCATCCGACAGGCGGACTGCGCCAAAAACATTCAGTACTTC.